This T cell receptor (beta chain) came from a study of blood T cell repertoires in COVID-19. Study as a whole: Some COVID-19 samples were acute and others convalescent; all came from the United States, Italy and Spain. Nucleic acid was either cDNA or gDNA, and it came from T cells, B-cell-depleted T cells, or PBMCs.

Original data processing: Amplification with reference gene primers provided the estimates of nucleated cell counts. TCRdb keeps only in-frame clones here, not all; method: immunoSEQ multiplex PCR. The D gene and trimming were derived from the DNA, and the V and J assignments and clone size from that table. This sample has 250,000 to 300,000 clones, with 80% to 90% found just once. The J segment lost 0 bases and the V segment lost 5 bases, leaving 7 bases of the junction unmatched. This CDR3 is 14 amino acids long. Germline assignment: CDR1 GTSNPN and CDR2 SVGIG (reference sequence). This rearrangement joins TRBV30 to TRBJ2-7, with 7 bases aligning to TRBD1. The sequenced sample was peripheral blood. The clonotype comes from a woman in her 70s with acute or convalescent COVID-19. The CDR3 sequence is CAWGRQGLSYEQYF. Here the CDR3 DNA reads TGTGCCTGGGGCCGACAGGGTCTCTCCTACGAGCAGTACTTC.